This is a list of T cell receptor beta chains from one sample in a study of T-cell memory formation after mild COVID-19. TCRdb ran MiXCR on the 5' RACE reads and lists one entry per CDR3 protein. The sample carries 470,000 or so distinct CDR3 sequences, roughly 23% recorded once. Sequencing used PBMCs or a T cell subset sorted from them (not recorded which). The source of these receptors is an adult woman who had mild COVID-19 (a few samples of this study predate the infection). Cell type and time point are not known. The CDR3 runs from the conserved cysteine through the conserved F or W. D genes are given only for firm matches. Only some rows state a clone size, as once, few, many or a class for expanded clones.

len	v_gene	d_gene	abundance	j_gene	CDR3aa	CDR3nt
17	TRBV29-1	TRBD2	-	TRBJ2-2	CSAGTSGRSSGTGELFF	TGCAGCGCCGGGACTAGCGGGCGCTCTAGTGGCACCGGGGAGCTGTTTTTT
15	TRBV29-1	TRBD2	few	TRBJ2-1	CSGKTGLAGNNEQFF	TGCAGCGGAAAAACGGGACTAGCGGGTAACAATGAGCAGTTCTTC
14	TRBV20-1	-	-	TRBJ1-5	CSVRGQDGRQPQHF	TGCAGTGTGCGTGGGCAGGACGGGCGTCAGCCCCAGCATTTT
20	TRBV29-1	TRBD2	-	TRBJ2-4	CSVESPWSSGKAPAKNIQYF	TGCAGCGTTGAATCCCCATGGAGTAGCGGGAAGGCCCCAGCCAAAAACATTCAGTACTTC
16	TRBV4-2	TRBD1	-	TRBJ2-7	CASSQTPGQGAYEQYF	TGTGCCAGCAGCCAGACACCGGGACAGGGGGCGTACGAGCAGTACTTC
11	TRBV3-1	-	few	TRBJ1-2	CASSQSHGYTF	TGTGCCAGCAGCCAGTCGCATGGCTACACCTTC
15	TRBV9	-	-	TRBJ2-1	CASSVVEGSYNEQFF	TGTGCCAGCAGCGTAGTTGAGGGCTCCTACAATGAGCAGTTCTTC
12	TRBV20-1	-	-	TRBJ1-6	CSARGPDSPLHF	TGCAGTGCTAGAGGCCCCGATTCACCCCTCCACTTT
14	TRBV6-5	TRBD1	-	TRBJ1-1	CASSQGTALPEAFF	TGTGCCAGCAGTCAGGGGACAGCTCTTCCTGAAGCTTTCTTT
14	TRBV5-1	-	few	TRBJ1-1	CASSLTSGPIEAFF	TGCGCCAGCAGCCTAACATCAGGACCCATTGAAGCTTTCTTT
15	TRBV2	-	-	TRBJ2-1	CASSAAGWGLYEQFF	TGTGCCAGCAGTGCGGCGGGATGGGGGTTATATGAGCAGTTCTTC
14	TRBV20-1	-	-	TRBJ2-1	CSARTVSNNNEQFF	TGCAGTGCTCGGACGGTCAGTAACAACAATGAGCAGTTCTTC
15	TRBV6-2/TRBV6-3	-	-	TRBJ1-2	CASSYPTSVLDGYTF	TGTGCCAGCAGTTACCCCACGAGCGTATTAGATGGCTACACCTTC
15	TRBV5-1	-	-	TRBJ1-1	CASSLIGQKGAEAFF	TGCGCCAGCAGCTTGATCGGACAGAAGGGCGCTGAAGCTTTCTTT